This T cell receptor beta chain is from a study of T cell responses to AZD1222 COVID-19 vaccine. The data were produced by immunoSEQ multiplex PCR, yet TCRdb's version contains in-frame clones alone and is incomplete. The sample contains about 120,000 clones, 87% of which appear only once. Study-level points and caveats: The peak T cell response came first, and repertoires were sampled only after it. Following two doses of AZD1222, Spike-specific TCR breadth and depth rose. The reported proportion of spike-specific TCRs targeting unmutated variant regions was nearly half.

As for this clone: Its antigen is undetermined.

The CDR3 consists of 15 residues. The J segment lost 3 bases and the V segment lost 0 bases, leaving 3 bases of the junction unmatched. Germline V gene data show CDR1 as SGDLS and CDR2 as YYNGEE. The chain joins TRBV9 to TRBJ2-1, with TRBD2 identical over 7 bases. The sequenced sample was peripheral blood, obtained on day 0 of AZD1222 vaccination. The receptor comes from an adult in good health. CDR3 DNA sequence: TGTGCCAGCAGCGTAGGTCTAGCGGACTACAATGAGCAGTTCTTC. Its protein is CASSVGLADYNEQFF.